Presented here are 24 T cell receptor beta chains from one specimen sequenced in a study of human T cells and chemical hapten exposure. Each CDR3 protein gets one entry after TCRdb re-called the RACE reads with MiXCR. The profile shows 300,000 to 400,000 distinct CDR3 sequences, around 5.5% of them singletons. Time point of the sample: pre-sensitization, week 0. Treatment meaning: therapeutic diphenylcyclopropenone sensitization with weekly scalp DPC. Sequences were derived from whole blood, sampled in connection with sensitization to the hapten diphenylcyclopropenone (DPC). The receptors derive from a woman in her forties or fifties with alopecia areata. Some clones in this sample may be carry-over from other donors' samples.

The sample holds many counts of this clonotype. The chain couples TRBV20-1 to TRBJ2-7; D is ambiguous. This CDR3 has 14 amino acids. The ends were cut back, 2 bases at V and 5 bases at J, with 16 bases in the middle. CDR1 and CDR2 from the germline V gene are DFQATT and SNEGSKA (reference sequence). The CDR3 nucleotides read TGCAGTGCTAGAAACTTGGGGATTGAGGACGAGCAGTACTTC. It encodes CSARNLGIEDEQYF.

This clonotype was seen a few times. The chain couples TRBV20-1 to TRBJ1-5; 9 bases are a match to TRBD1. CDR1 and CDR2 (germline): DFQATT, SNEGSKA (reference sequence). The CDR3 totals 17 residues. J gave up 0 bases and V 0 bases, and 6 bases lay outside the gene matches. CDR3 in DNA: TGCAGTGCTAGAGATGGGACAGGGAGCTATAGCAATCAGCCCCAGCATTTT. This sequence encodes CSARDGTGSYSNQPQHF.

This clonotype was recorded at least ten times. The chain employs TRBV5-1 and TRBJ1-1; D ambiguous. The ends were cut back, 4 bases at V and 1 base at J, with 14 bases in the middle. From germline, CDR1 is SGHRS and CDR2 YFSETQ. CDR3 length: 15 residues. The CDR3 DNA follows: TGCGCCAGCAGCCCTGGTGGCAGGACGAACACTGAAGCTTTCTTT. Residues: CASSPGGRTNTEAFF.

This clonotype was seen repeatedly, ten times or more. The chain links TRBV4-1 to TRBJ1-1; D ambiguous. The germline V gene encodes CDR1 MGHRA and CDR2 YSYEKL. Trimming left V 2 bases short and J 4 bases short, with 23 bases between. The CDR3 extends over 18 amino acids. CDR3 DNA: TGCGCCAGCAGCCAAACCCACGGGTCCCGGGGTGAAGCCACTGAAGCTTTCTTT. Amino acids: CASSQTHGSRGEATEAFF.

This rearrangement joins TRBV28 to TRBJ2-1; D unresolved. Germline lookup yields CDR1 MDHEN and CDR2 SYDVKM. The V gene lost 6 bases and the J gene lost 7 bases, with 10 bases spanning the gap. CDR3 length: 12 residues. The CDR3 sequence is CASSNDLNEQFF. As DNA, the CDR3 is TGTGCCAGCAGCAACGATTTAAATGAGCAGTTCTTC.

This clonotype appeared many times. This chain uses TRBV19 with TRBJ2-1; D call uncertain. Germline-derived CDR1 and CDR2 are LNHDA and SQIVND (reference sequence). The CDR3 consists of 13 residues. V gave up 7 bases and J gave up 8 bases, with 15 bases separating them. The CDR3 coding sequence is TGTGCCAGTATCGAGGCAGGTTTAGATGAGCAGTTCTTC. Amino acids: CASIEAGLDEQFF.

This clonotype has a handful of counts. This sequence joins TRBV19 and TRBJ1-5; D not certain. Trimming left V 6 bases short and J 5 bases short, with 14 bases between. The CDR3 is 14 residues long. Looked up from germline, CDR1 is LNHDA and CDR2 is SQIVND (reference sequence). CDR3 sequence reads: CASSIISLDQPQHF. CDR3 sequence (DNA): TGTGCCAGTAGCATTATCTCCTTGGATCAGCCCCAGCATTTT.

Written as DNA, the CDR3 is TGTGCCAGCAGTGAGTGGGAGAACTATGGCTACACCTTC. Encoded protein: CASSEWENYGYTF. V is TRBV6-1 and J is TRBJ1-2; no clear D. Trimming took 3 bases from V and 2 from J, leaving 7 bases between them. This CDR3 spans 13 amino acids. CDR1 and CDR2 (germline): MNHNS, SASEGT.

This clonotype was recorded at least ten times. The chain links TRBV4-1 to TRBJ1-4; TRBD1 matches 7 bases. CDR3 length: 15 residues. Germline V gene lookup returns CDR1 MGHRA and CDR2 YSYEKL. J gave up 8 bases and V 0 bases, and 6 bases lay outside the gene matches. CDR3 coding DNA: TGCGCCAGCAGCCAAGATTGGACAGGAGGCGAAAAACTGTTTTTT. Protein: CASSQDWTGGEKLFF.

V is TRBV6-5 and J is TRBJ1-5; no definite D call. Trimming took off 5 bases at V and 0 bases at J, with 17 bases between the two ends. This CDR3 contains 17 residues. Germline assignment: CDR1 MNHEY and CDR2 SVGAGI. The CDR3 sequence is CASSPGRIPSSNQPQHF. The CDR3 DNA is TGTGCCAGCAGTCCGGGGAGAATCCCCAGTAGCAATCAGCCCCAGCATTTT.

This sequence joins TRBV28 and TRBJ1-1; TRBD1 matches 8 bases. Germline CDR1 MDHEN, CDR2 SYDVKM. J lost 4 bases, V lost 1 base, and 2 bases had no gene match. CDR3 length equals 14 residues. The CDR3 bases are TGTGCCAGCAGTTTATCTGGACAGGGCACTGAAGCTTTCTTT. Its translation is CASSLSGQGTEAFF. The full variable domain, its missing parts supplied by reference TRBV28 and TRBJ1-1, is DVKVTQSSRYLVKRTGEKVFLECVQDMDHENMFWYRQDPGLGLRLIYFSYDVKMKEKGDIPEGYSVSREKKERFSLILESASTNQTSMYLCASSLSGQGTEAFFGQGTRLTVV.

This clonotype has a handful of counts. The CDR3 reads CASSTGRLNTEAFF. The CDR3 bases are TGTGCCAGCAGCACGGGACGGTTGAACACTGAAGCTTTCTTT. The chain has TRBV11-3 and TRBJ1-1; the D gene is possibly TRBD1 (5 bases). There are 14 residues in the CDR3. In germline, CDR1 is SGHNT, CDR2 YENEEA. V lost 5 bases to trimming and J lost 0 bases, with 10 bases between them.

V is TRBV11-2 and J is TRBJ2-3; D might be TRBD1 or TRBD2, each matching 5 bases. V lost 5 bases to trimming and J lost 2 bases, with 11 bases between them. The CDR3 sequence is 14 residues long. Germline V gene lookup returns CDR1 SGHAT and CDR2 FQNNGV. CDR3 sequence: CASSLGTYTDTQYF. CDR3 nucleotide sequence: TGTGCCAGCAGCCTAGGGACCTACACAGATACGCAGTATTTT.

Many counts were recorded for this clonotype. This sequence joins TRBV6-1 and TRBJ1-5, with D possibly TRBD1 on 5 matching bases. Germline CDR1 MNHNS, CDR2 SASEGT. The V and J ends lost 2 bases and 0 bases respectively, with 8 bases between them. CDR3 length: 15 residues. CDR3 DNA sequence: TGTGCCAGCAGTGAAAGGGGCGATAGCAATCAGCCCCAGCATTTT. This gives the protein CASSERGDSNQPQHF.

This clonotype was seen at least ten times. The CDR3 sequence is CACAPLGGGRTDTQYF. The CDR3, as DNA: TGTGCCTGCGCGCCCCTGGGGGGAGGTAGAACAGATACGCAGTATTTT. The V call is TRBV7-6, the J call TRBJ2-3; tentative D call: TRBD2 (6 bases). Germline CDR1 reads SGHVS; CDR2 reads FNYEAQ. V was clipped by 11 bases and J by 3 bases, with 24 bases between them. This CDR3 has 16 amino acids.

This clonotype was seen many times. The V call is TRBV9, the J call TRBJ2-5, with TRBD2 matching 8 bases. The CDR3 runs 14 residues. CDR1 is SGDLS, CDR2 YYNGEE, per germline. V gave up 4 bases and J gave up 5 bases; unmatched junction bases: 7. The CDR3 DNA sequence: TGTGCCAGCAGCTCACCGGGACTAGTTGAGACCCAGTACTTC. Translation: CASSSPGLVETQYF.

At least ten counts were recorded for this clonotype. The rearrangement links TRBV12-5 to TRBJ1-3; D call uncertain. This CDR3 has 15 amino acids. Germline lookup yields CDR1 LGHNT and CDR2 FRNRAP. V gave up 6 bases and J gave up 0 bases, with 12 bases separating them. The CDR3 here is CASGRPDRSGNTIYF. The CDR3 DNA is TGTGCTAGTGGCCGCCCGGACCGCTCTGGAAACACCATATATTTT.

This chain uses TRBV20-1 with TRBJ1-2; tentatively, D is TRBD1 (6 bases). Germline loops: CDR1 DFQATT, CDR2 SNEGSKA (reference sequence). The CDR3 extends over 16 amino acids. V lost 6 bases and J 5 bases, leaving 25 bases between the germline ends. The DNA for the CDR3 is TGCAGTGCGACGATTATTAACAGGGTTTTAACGTATGGCTACACCTTC. It is translated as CSATIINRVLTYGYTF.

This clonotype was found a few times. This chain connects TRBV12-3 or TRBV12-4 to TRBJ1-2, with TRBD1 matching 7 bases. CDR3 length: 13 amino acids. With 4 bases clipped from V and 5 bases from J, the junction kept 4 bases outside the gene matches. The CDR3 nucleotides read TGTGCCAGCAGTTCACAGGGGATATATGGCTACACCTTC. Translation gives CASSSQGIYGYTF.

This clonotype was observed a few times. The chain is built from TRBV9 and TRBJ1-5; TRBD1 aligns across 7 bases. The CDR3 is 15 residues long. Germline CDR1 SGDLS, CDR2 YYNGEE. The V gene end was trimmed by 1 base and the J gene end by 10 bases; junction bases not matched to a gene: 11. The CDR3 loop is CASSVTGTDYEPQHF. The CDR3 DNA sequence: TGTGCCAGCAGCGTAACGGGGACAGACTATGAACCCCAGCATTTT.

In this sample, this clonotype turned up many times. This sequence joins TRBV3-1 and TRBJ2-2; perhaps TRBD2 as D (5 bases). Germline CDR1 reads LGHDT; CDR2 reads YNNKEL (reference sequence). The V end was cut by 3 bases, the J end by 7 bases, with 12 bases between. The CDR3 length is 14 residues. DNA of the CDR3: TGTGCCAGCAGCCACGGCCGCCGGGGCGGGGAGCTGTTTTTT. It yields the protein CASSHGRRGGELFF. The full variable domain, completed using reference TRBV3-1 and TRBJ2-2, is DTAVSQTPKYLVTQMGNDKSIKCEQNLGHDTMYWYKQDSKKFLKIMFSYNNKELIINETVPNRFSPKSPDKAHLNLHINSLELGDSAVYFCASSHGRRGGELFFGEGSRLTVL.

In its sample, this clonotype was seen a few times. The V call is TRBV5-1, the J call TRBJ2-2; no definite D call. CDR3 length: 13 residues. Trimming took 5 bases from V and 7 from J, leaving 12 bases between them. Germline V gene lookup returns CDR1 SGHRS and CDR2 YFSETQ. The CDR3 DNA reads as TGCGCCAGCAGGTTGCATGAAAACGGGGAGCTGTTTTTT. Translated, it gives CASRLHENGELFF.

This clonotype came up many times. The rearrangement uses TRBV5-1 and TRBJ2-5; maybe TRBD2 (7 bases). Germline assignment: CDR1 SGHRS and CDR2 YFSETQ. V was trimmed by 4 bases and J by 4 bases, leaving 20 bases between them. The CDR3 contains 16 residues. Here the CDR3 DNA reads TGCGCCAGCAGCCACCCCGGACTGGGAGGGGGAGAGACCCAGTACTTC. Translated, it gives CASSHPGLGGGETQYF.

This clonotype came up many times. The chain carries TRBV6-5 and TRBJ1-4; D unclear. This CDR3 has 15 amino acids. Per the germline V gene, CDR1 is MNHEY and CDR2 is SVGAGI. The V end was cut by 4 bases, the J end by 8 bases, with 17 bases between. The CDR3 DNA reads TGTGCCAGCAGTTCCCGACGGGCAAAAGGGGAAAAACTGTTTTTT. Residues: CASSSRRAKGEKLFF.